Included here is one T cell receptor (beta chain) sequence, with context. TCRdb's table, derived via immunoSEQ multiplex PCR, lists solely in-frame clones and lacks some. The sample lists about 100,000 clones, about 88% occurring once. CDR3 length: 12 residues. The V gene's germline CDR1 is MNHEY and CDR2 SVGAGI. V lost 5 bases, J lost 7 bases, and 11 bases lay in between. The data belong to a study of blood T cell repertoires in COVID-19. Sequenced input: peripheral blood. This rearrangement joins TRBV6-5 to TRBJ1-2; tentative D call: TRBD1 (5 bases). This sequence originates from a woman of 80 years or more with acute or convalescent COVID-19. This chain's CDR3 is CASSPEGAGYTF. The CDR3 region has the DNA TGTGCCAGCAGTCCCGAAGGGGCTGGCTACACCTTC.